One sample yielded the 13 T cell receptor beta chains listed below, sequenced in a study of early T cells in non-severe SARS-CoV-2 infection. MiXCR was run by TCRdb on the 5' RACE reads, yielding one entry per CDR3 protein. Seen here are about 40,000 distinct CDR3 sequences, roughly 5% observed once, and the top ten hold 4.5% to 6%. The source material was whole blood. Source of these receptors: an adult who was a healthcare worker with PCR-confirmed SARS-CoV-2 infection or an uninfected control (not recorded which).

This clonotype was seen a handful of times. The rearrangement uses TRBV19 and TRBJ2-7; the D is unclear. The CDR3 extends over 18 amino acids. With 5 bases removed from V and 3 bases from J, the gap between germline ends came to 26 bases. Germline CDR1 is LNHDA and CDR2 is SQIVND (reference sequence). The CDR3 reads CASSPAHWAQMVFYEQYF. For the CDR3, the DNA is TGTGCCAGTAGTCCGGCGCACTGGGCGCAGATGGTGTTCTACGAGCAGTACTTC.

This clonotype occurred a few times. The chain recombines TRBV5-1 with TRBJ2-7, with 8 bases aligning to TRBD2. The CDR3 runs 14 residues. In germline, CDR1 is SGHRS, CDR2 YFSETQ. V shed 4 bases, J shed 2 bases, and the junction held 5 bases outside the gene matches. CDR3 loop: CASSQGSGTYEQYF. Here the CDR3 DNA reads TGCGCCAGCAGCCAAGGTAGCGGGACCTACGAGCAGTACTTC.

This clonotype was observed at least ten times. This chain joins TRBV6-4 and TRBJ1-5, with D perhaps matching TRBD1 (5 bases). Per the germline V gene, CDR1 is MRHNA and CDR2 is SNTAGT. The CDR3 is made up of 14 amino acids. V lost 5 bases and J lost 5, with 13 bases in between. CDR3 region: CASSQHQGDQPQHF. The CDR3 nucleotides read TGTGCCAGCAGTCAACACCAGGGAGATCAGCCCCAGCATTTT.

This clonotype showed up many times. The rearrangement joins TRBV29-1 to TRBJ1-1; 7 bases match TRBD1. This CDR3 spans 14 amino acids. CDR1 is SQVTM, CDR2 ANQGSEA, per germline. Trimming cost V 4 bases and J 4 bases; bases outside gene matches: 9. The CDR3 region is CSVGGTGAGTEAFF. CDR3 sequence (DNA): TGCAGCGTTGGTGGAACAGGGGCGGGCACTGAAGCTTTCTTT.

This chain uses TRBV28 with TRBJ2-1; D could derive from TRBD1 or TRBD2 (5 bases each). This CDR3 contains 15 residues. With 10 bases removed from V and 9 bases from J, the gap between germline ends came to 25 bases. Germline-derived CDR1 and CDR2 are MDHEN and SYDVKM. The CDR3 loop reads CATLADRFSAGEQFF. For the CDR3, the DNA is TGTGCCACCCTAGCCGACAGATTTTCGGCCGGTGAGCAGTTCTTC.

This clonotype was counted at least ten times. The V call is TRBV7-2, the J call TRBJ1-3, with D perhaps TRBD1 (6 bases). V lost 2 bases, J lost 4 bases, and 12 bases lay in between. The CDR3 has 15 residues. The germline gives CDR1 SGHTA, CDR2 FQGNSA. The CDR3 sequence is CASSLSPGAGNTIYF. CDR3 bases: TGTGCCAGCAGCTTATCCCCAGGGGCCGGAAACACCATATATTTT.

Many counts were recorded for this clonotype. The CDR3 DNA reads as TGTGCCAGTAGTACGGTGACTAGCGGGAGAGGGACGCAGTATTTT. It codes for CASSTVTSGRGTQYF. The gene calls are TRBV19 and TRBJ2-3; 12 bases match TRBD2. Per germline, CDR1 LNHDA and CDR2 SQIVND (reference sequence). The CDR3 is 15 amino acids. The V segment lost 4 bases and the J segment 9 bases; nucleotides outside the gene matches: 8.

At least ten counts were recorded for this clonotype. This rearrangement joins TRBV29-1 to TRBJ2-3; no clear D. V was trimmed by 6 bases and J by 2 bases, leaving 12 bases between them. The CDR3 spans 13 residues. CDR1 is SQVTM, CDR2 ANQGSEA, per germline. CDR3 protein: CSVLIGTTDTQYF. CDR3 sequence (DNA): TGCAGCGTGCTGATTGGCACCACAGATACGCAGTATTTT.

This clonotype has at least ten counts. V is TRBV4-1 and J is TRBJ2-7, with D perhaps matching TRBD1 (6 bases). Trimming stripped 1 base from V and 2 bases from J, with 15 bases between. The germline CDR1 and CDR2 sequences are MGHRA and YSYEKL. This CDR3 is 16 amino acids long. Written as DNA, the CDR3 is TGCGCCAGCAGCCAAGCCCACAGGGTAAGCACCTACGAGCAGTACTTC. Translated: CASSQAHRVSTYEQYF.

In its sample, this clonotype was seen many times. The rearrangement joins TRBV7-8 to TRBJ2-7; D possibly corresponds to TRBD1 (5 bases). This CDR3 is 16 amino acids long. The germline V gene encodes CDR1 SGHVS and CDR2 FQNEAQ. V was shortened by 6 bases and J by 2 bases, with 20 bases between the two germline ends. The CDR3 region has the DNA TGTGCCAGCAGTCGCAGGCCCCCCAGGGAAGCCTACGAGCAGTACTTC. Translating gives CASSRRPPREAYEQYF. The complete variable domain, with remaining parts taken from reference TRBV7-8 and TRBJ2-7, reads GAGVSQSPRYKVAKRGQDVALRCDPISGHVSLFWYQQALGQGPEFLTYFQNEAQLDKSGLPSDRFFAERPEGSVSTLKIQRTQQEDSAVYLCASSRRPPREAYEQYFGPGTRLTVT.

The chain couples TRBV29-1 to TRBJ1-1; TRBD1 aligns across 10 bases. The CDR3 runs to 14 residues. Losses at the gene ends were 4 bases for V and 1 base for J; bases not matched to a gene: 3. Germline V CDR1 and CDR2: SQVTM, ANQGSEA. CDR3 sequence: CSVAWDRGNTEAFF. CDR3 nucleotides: TGCAGCGTTGCATGGGACAGGGGGAACACTGAAGCTTTCTTT.

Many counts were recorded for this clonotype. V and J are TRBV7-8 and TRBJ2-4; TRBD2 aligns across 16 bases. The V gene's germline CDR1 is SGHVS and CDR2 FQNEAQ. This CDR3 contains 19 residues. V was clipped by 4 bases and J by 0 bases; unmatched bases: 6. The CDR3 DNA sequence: TGTGCCAGCAGCTCGGGACTAGCGGGGGGGACAATAGCCAAAAACATTCAGTACTTC. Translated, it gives CASSSGLAGGTIAKNIQYF.

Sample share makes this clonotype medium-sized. CDR3 region: CASSPETGSGANVLTF. The CDR3 bases are TGCGCCAGCAGCCCAGAGACTGGTTCTGGGGCCAACGTCCTGACTTTC. The rearrangement joins TRBV4-3 to TRBJ2-6; unclear D gene. The V end lost 4 bases, the J end lost 1 base, and 11 bases lay between the germline ends. CDR1 is LGHNA and CDR2 is YSLEER in the germline V gene. CDR3 length equals 16 residues.